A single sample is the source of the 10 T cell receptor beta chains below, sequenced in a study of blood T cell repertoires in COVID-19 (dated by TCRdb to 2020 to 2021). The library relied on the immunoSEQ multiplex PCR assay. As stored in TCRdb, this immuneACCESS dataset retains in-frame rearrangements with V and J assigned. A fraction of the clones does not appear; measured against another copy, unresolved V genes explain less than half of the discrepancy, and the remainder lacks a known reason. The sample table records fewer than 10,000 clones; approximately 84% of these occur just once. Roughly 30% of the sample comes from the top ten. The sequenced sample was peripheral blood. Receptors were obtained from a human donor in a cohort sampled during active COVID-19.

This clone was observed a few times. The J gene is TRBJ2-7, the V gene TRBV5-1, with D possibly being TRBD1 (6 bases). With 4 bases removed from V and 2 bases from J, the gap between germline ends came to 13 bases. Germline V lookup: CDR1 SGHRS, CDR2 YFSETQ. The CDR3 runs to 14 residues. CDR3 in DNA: TGCGCCAGCAGCCCGGGGACACTCACCTACGAGCAGTACTTC. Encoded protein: CASSPGTLTYEQYF.

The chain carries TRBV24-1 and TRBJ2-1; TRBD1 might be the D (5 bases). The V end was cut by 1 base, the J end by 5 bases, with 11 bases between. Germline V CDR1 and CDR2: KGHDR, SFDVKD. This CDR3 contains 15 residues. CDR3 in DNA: TGTGCCACCAGTGATTTAATAGACAGAGACAATGAGCAGTTCTTC. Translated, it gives CATSDLIDRDNEQFF.

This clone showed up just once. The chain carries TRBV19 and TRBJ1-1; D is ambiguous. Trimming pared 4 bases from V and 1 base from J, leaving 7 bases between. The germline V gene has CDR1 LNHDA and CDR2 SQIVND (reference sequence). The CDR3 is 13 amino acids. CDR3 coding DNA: TGTGCCAGTAGTAGCACAGAGAACACTGAAGCTTTCTTT. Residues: CASSSTENTEAFF.

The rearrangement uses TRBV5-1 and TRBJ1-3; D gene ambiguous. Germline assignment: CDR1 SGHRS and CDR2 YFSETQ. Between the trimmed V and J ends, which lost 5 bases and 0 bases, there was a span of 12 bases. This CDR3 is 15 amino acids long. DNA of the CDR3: TGCGCCAGCAGTAATACGGGAACCTCTGGAAACACCATATATTTT. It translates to CASSNTGTSGNTIYF.

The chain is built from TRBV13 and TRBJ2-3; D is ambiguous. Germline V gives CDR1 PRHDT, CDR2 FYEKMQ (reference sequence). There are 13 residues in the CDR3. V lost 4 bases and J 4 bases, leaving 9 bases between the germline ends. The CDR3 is CASSSRVPDTQYF. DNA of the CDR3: TGTGCCAGCAGCTCCCGTGTCCCAGATACGCAGTATTTT.

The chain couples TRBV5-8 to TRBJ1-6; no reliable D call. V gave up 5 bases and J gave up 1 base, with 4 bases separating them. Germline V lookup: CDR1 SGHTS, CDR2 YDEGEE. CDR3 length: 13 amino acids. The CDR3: CASRESYNSPLHF. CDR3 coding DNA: TGTGCCAGCAGGGAGTCCTATAATTCACCCCTCCACTTT.

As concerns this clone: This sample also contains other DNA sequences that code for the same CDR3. The CDR3 DNA is TGCAGCGTTGTACCCCCGACTAGCGGGATCAATGAGCAGTTCTTC. Translation: CSVVPPTSGINEQFF. This chain joins TRBV29-1 and TRBJ2-1, with TRBD2 matching 11 bases. J lost 6 bases, V lost 4 bases, and 8 bases had no gene match. This CDR3 spans 15 amino acids. From germline, CDR1 is SQVTM and CDR2 ANQGSEA.

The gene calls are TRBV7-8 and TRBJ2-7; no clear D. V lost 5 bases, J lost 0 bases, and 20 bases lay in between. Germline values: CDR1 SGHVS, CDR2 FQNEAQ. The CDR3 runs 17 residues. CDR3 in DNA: TGTGCCAGCAGCCGCCCATTTGAGGCTATAAGCTCCTACGAGCAGTACTTC. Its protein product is CASSRPFEAISSYEQYF.

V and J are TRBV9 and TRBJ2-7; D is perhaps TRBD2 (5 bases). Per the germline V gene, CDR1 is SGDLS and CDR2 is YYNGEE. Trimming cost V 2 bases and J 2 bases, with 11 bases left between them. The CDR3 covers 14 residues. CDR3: CASSVSPSTYEQYF. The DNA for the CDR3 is TGTGCCAGCAGCGTTTCCCCTAGCACCTACGAGCAGTACTTC.

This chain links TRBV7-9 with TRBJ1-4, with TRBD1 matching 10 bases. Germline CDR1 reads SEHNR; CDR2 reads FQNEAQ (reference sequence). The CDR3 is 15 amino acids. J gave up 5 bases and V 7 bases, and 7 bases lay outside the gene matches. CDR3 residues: CASTSTGQGNEKLFF. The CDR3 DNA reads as TGTGCCAGCACATCCACGGGACAGGGGAATGAAAAACTGTTTTTT. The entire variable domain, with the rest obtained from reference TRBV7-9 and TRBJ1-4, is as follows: DTGVSQNPRHKITKRGQNVTFRCDPISEHNRLYWYRQTLGQGPEFLTYFQNEAQLEKSRLLSDRFSAERPKGSFSTLEIQRTEQGDSAMYLCASTSTGQGNEKLFFGSGTQLSVL.